The next 16 T cell receptor beta chains were all read from a single sample in a study of T cells in Graves' hyperthyroidism and ophthalmopathy. TCR beta CDR3 regions were amplified from RNA. Carried out on the TCR CDR3, a first-round RT-PCR used the HTBI primer set. MiXCR was run by TCRdb on the multiplex PCR reads, yielding one entry per CDR3 protein. The top ten hold approximately 10% of the sample, which has hundreds of thousands of distinct CDR3 sequences, approximately 24% seen once. Sequencing used blood. The receptor set was obtained from a woman in her twenties or thirties with Graves' ophthalmopathy.

This clonotype has at least ten counts. The CDR3 DNA sequence: TGTGCCAGCAGTTTATTCGCCCGGGACAGGGTAAGCAATCAGCCCCAGCATTTT. It encodes CASSLFARDRVSNQPQHF. This chain connects TRBV28 to TRBJ1-5; TRBD1 aligns across 9 bases. The junction had 8 bases not matched to a gene; V was cut back by 1 base and J by 1 base. CDR1 MDHEN and CDR2 SYDVKM come from the germline V gene. The CDR3 is made up of 18 amino acids.

The V call is TRBV12-3 or TRBV12-4, the J call TRBJ2-7; no clear D gene. The CDR3 runs to 14 residues. V was trimmed by 3 bases and J by 5 bases, leaving 14 bases between them. CDR3 sequence reads: CASSFDPTVDEQYF. The DNA for the CDR3 is TGTGCCAGCAGTTTCGACCCTACGGTTGACGAGCAGTACTTC.

This clonotype was detected only a few times. The gene calls are TRBV6-1 and TRBJ1-1; 8 bases agree with TRBD1. This CDR3 is built from 15 residues. In germline, CDR1 is MNHNS, CDR2 SASEGT. V trimming: 5 bases; J trimming: 4 bases; junction bases outside the gene matches: 9. CDR3 nucleotide sequence: TGTGCCAGCAGTCCCCGACAGGGGATGGGCACTGAAGCTTTCTTT. This encodes CASSPRQGMGTEAFF.

This clonotype has ten or more counts. The chain employs TRBV15 and TRBJ1-2, with TRBD1 as a possible D gene (5 bases). In germline, CDR1 is LNHNV, CDR2 YYDKDF (reference sequence). This CDR3 contains 14 residues. Deletions cut 1 base from V and 6 bases from J, with 12 bases between. The CDR3 spells CATSRGGGRHGYTF. For the CDR3, the DNA is TGTGCCACCAGCAGAGGCGGGGGACGGCATGGCTACACCTTC.

Regarding this clonotype: A junction end diverges from the germline sequence, so it may reflect a read error. The genes are TRBV6-1 and TRBJ2-7; no definite D call. This CDR3 is 14 amino acids long. CDR1 is MNHNS, CDR2 SASEGT, per germline. CDR3 sequence (DNA): TGTGCCAGCAGTGATGGTGCCGTTAACTACGGGCAGTACTTC. Its translation is CASSDGAVNYGQYF.

The chain is built from TRBV6-1 and TRBJ2-7; 9 bases line up with TRBD2. J gave up 0 bases and V 6 bases, and 9 bases lay outside the gene matches. The germline V gene encodes CDR1 MNHNS and CDR2 SASEGT. CDR3 length: 16 residues. The CDR3 sequence is CASSLTGTSSSYEQYF. CDR3 nucleotide sequence: TGTGCCAGCAGCCTCACCGGGACTAGCAGCTCCTACGAGCAGTACTTC.

In its sample, this clonotype was seen many times. DNA for the CDR3: TGCAGTGCTAGAGACCGAGACAGGAAAAACATTCAGTACTTC. This codes for CSARDRDRKNIQYF. The genes are TRBV20-1 and TRBJ2-4; weak D call: TRBD1 (6 bases). The CDR3 totals 14 residues. V was clipped by 0 bases and J by 4 bases, with 10 bases between them. Germline assignment: CDR1 DFQATT and CDR2 SNEGSKA (reference sequence).

This clonotype was seen at least ten times. The CDR3: CSARDPAGRYEQYF. For the CDR3, the DNA is TGCAGTGCTAGAGATCCGGCAGGGAGGTACGAGCAGTACTTC. J is TRBJ2-7 and V is TRBV20-1; TRBD2 is a possible D gene (6 bases). This CDR3 has 14 amino acids. V lost 0 bases and J 4 bases, leaving 13 bases between the germline ends. CDR1 is DFQATT and CDR2 is SNEGSKA in the germline V gene (reference sequence).

The J gene is TRBJ1-2, the V gene TRBV9; D is possibly TRBD1 (6 bases). Trimming took off 0 bases at V and 4 bases at J, with 16 bases between the two ends. Germline V lookup: CDR1 SGDLS, CDR2 YYNGEE. The CDR3 runs to 16 residues. This CDR3 reads CASSVDLSGASYGYTF. CDR3 bases: TGTGCCAGCAGCGTAGACTTGTCAGGGGCAAGCTATGGCTACACCTTC. Drawing the rest from reference TRBV9 and TRBJ1-2, the complete variable domain is DSGVTQTPKHLITATGQRVTLRCSPRSGDLSVYWYQQSLDQGLQFLIQYYNGEERAKGNILERFSAQQFPDLHSELNLSSLELGDSALYFCASSVDLSGASYGYTFGSGTRLTVV.

Many counts were recorded for this clonotype. The chain recombines TRBV6-5 with TRBJ1-1, with 7 bases matching TRBD1. Germline loops: CDR1 MNHEY, CDR2 SVGAGI. The CDR3 contains 15 residues. Germline trimming cut 2 bases from V and 1 base from J; bases unmatched to any gene: 4. The CDR3 reads CASSYPTGKNTEAFF. The CDR3 nucleotides are TGTGCCAGCAGTTACCCGACAGGGAAGAACACTGAAGCTTTCTTT.

This clonotype was observed at least ten times. The chain is built from TRBV10-3 and TRBJ2-2, with D possibly TRBD1 on 6 matching bases. The CDR3 is 14 amino acids. V was trimmed by 4 bases and J by 2 bases, leaving 8 bases between them. CDR1 and CDR2 from the germline V gene are ENHRY and SYGVKD. The CDR3 reads CAISGGQNTGELFF. CDR3 DNA sequence: TGTGCCATCAGTGGGGGACAAAACACCGGGGAGCTGTTTTTT.

This clonotype came up many times. The chain combines TRBV2 with TRBJ1-1; no reliable D call. Trimming removed 4 bases at V and 0 bases at J, with 9 bases between. The CDR3 extends over 14 amino acids. Germline V gives CDR1 SNHLY, CDR2 FYNNEI. CDR3 in DNA: TGTGCCAGCAGTGCAAGTCACTTGAACACTGAAGCTTTCTTT. It yields the protein CASSASHLNTEAFF.

This clonotype was found many times. The chain uses TRBV28 and TRBJ2-7; no definite D call. Germline CDR1 and CDR2: MDHEN and SYDVKM. The V gene lost 8 bases and the J gene lost 7 bases, with 12 bases spanning the gap. The CDR3 consists of 11 residues. The DNA of the CDR3 is TGTGCCAGCGCCGCCCGGACGGAGCAGTACTTC. Its translation: CASAARTEQYF.

This chain links TRBV18 with TRBJ2-7, with D hard to call. V was clipped by 3 bases and J by 1 base, with 10 bases between them. Per germline, CDR1 KGHSH and CDR2 LQKENI. The CDR3 covers 14 residues. The DNA for the CDR3 is TGTGCCAGCTCACCCTCCGCTGAATCCTACGAGCAGTACTTC. Its translation is CASSPSAESYEQYF.

This clonotype was picked up a small number of times. V and J are TRBV20-1 and TRBJ1-3; 8 bases fit TRBD1. V gave up 3 bases and J gave up 4 bases; unmatched junction bases: 8. This CDR3 spans 15 amino acids. Germline lookup yields CDR1 DFQATT and CDR2 SNEGSKA (reference sequence). CDR3 region: CSARGTGEEGNTIYF. CDR3 sequence (DNA): TGCAGTGCTAGGGGGACAGGCGAGGAGGGAAACACCATATATTTT.

This clonotype was counted at least ten times. The chain couples TRBV19 to TRBJ2-5; D possibly corresponds to TRBD2 (7 bases). Germline V CDR1 and CDR2: LNHDA, SQIVND (reference sequence). The CDR3 consists of 12 residues. V was trimmed by 10 bases and J by 7 bases, leaving 16 bases between them. As DNA, the CDR3 is TGTGCCACCATAGGGGGGGCTGGGACCCAGTACTTC. Protein: CATIGGAGTQYF.